This passage covers 29 T cell receptor beta chains from one sample sequenced in a study of metastatic and nonmetastatic thyroid tumors (dated by TCRdb to between 2020 and 2021). Libraries were prepared through PCR. The instrument was an Illumina HiSeq 4000. TCRdb reworked the public reads: Q25 trimming with fastp, MiXCR clone assembly, productive beta chains retained. This sample is represented by approximately 34,000 clones; about 17% of them were singletons. The ten largest clonotypes hold 3% to 3.5% of the sample. No patient had received any treatment before thyroid surgery. The sequencing input was blood. These receptors were obtained from a female donor with papillary thyroid cancer or a benign thyroid nodule (not recorded which). Some clones in this sample may be carry-over from other donors' samples.

The V call is TRBV20-1, the J call TRBJ2-5; TRBD2 is a possible D gene (5 bases). CDR3 length: 13 amino acids. V lost 5 bases and J lost 6, with 16 bases in between. Germline CDR1 is DFQATT and CDR2 is SNEGSKA (reference sequence). The CDR3 loop is CSAYPHEGQTQYF. CDR3 DNA: TGCAGTGCTTACCCTCACGAGGGCCAGACCCAGTACTTC.

There are many counts of this clone. The V gene is TRBV11-1, the J gene TRBJ1-1; a weak D match, TRBD1 (5 bases). Trimming stripped 5 bases from V and 1 base from J, with 17 bases between. This CDR3 contains 16 residues. Germline V gene data show CDR1 as SGHAT and CDR2 as FQDESV (reference sequence). As DNA, the CDR3 is TGTGCCAGCAGCCCCCCACGGGGGGGGGGGAACACTGAAGCTTTCTTT. This codes for CASSPPRGGGNTEAFF.

The sample holds many counts of this clone. The J gene is TRBJ2-1, the V gene TRBV7-2, with TRBD2 as a possible D gene (6 bases). This CDR3 is 15 amino acids long. Germline lookup yields CDR1 SGHTA and CDR2 FQGNSA. With 10 bases removed from V and 3 bases from J, the gap between germline ends came to 19 bases. The CDR3 DNA is TGTGCCACCGGAGGGGTCTTGGGGTACTACAATGAGCAGTTCTTC. It is translated as CATGGVLGYYNEQFF. Drawing the rest from reference TRBV7-2 and TRBJ2-1, the complete variable domain is GAGVSQSPSNKVTEKGKDVELRCDPISGHTALYWYRQSLGQGLEFLIYFQGNSAPDKSGLPSDRFSAERTGGSVSTLTIQRTQQEDSAVYLCATGGVLGYYNEQFFGPGTRLTVL.

This clone was picked up a small number of times. The chain links TRBV29-1 to TRBJ2-7; D perhaps matches TRBD1 (6 bases). The CDR3 consists of 13 residues. The germline V gene encodes CDR1 SQVTM and CDR2 ANQGSEA. V gave up 8 bases and J gave up 1 base, with 15 bases separating them. The CDR3 protein is CSFHSGTSYEQYF. CDR3 nucleotide sequence: TGCAGCTTCCACTCCGGGACATCCTACGAGCAGTACTTC.

This clone appeared many times. The chain links TRBV28 to TRBJ2-1; a weak D match, TRBD1 (6 bases). CDR3 length: 16 amino acids. Germline CDR1 MDHEN, CDR2 SYDVKM. V was clipped by 6 bases and J by 1 base, with 16 bases between them. This CDR3 reads CASRYRDIKSYNEQFF. CDR3 DNA: TGTGCCAGCAGGTACCGGGACATCAAGTCCTACAATGAGCAGTTCTTC.

The table lists this clone with many counts. The V gene is TRBV4-2, the J gene TRBJ2-1, with 9 bases identical to TRBD2. The CDR3 is 16 amino acids. CDR1 is LGHNA, CDR2 YNFKEQ, per germline. V shed 0 bases and J 9 bases; nucleotides not matched to a gene: 9. The CDR3 coding sequence is TGTGCCAGCAGCCAAGATGGGGGTAGCGGGAGTAGTGAGCAGTTCTTC. Protein product: CASSQDGGSGSSEQFF.

This clone was seen ten or more times. The genes are TRBV18 and TRBJ2-3; D gene unclear. This CDR3 spans 13 amino acids. V dropped 5 bases and J dropped 2 bases, with 8 bases sitting between them. Germline CDR1 reads KGHSH; CDR2 reads LQKENI. The CDR3 nucleotides are TGTGCCAGCTCATTCCGCCCCACAGATACGCAGTATTTT. This gives the protein CASSFRPTDTQYF.

This clone was detected a few times. This chain uses TRBV27 with TRBJ2-2, with D uncertain. The germline V gene has CDR1 MNHEY and CDR2 SMNVEV (reference sequence). The CDR3 consists of 14 residues. V lost 10 bases and J lost 3, with 15 bases in between. The CDR3 nucleotides are TGTGCCATCCGATCGGTAGGATACACCGGGGAGCTGTTTTTT. Protein: CAIRSVGYTGELFF.

This clone was counted ten times or more. The genes are TRBV7-9 and TRBJ2-1, with D tentatively TRBD2 (5 bases). Germline V gives CDR1 SEHNR, CDR2 FQNEAQ (reference sequence). V lost 5 bases, J lost 3 bases, and 17 bases lay in between. This CDR3 is built from 16 residues. CDR3 nucleotide sequence: TGTGCCAGCAGCCCGACGGAGCGGAAGATCTACAATGAGCAGTTCTTC. Residues: CASSPTERKIYNEQFF.

This clone was counted only a few times. A much larger clone sits a single nucleotide away, making a read error possible. The chain combines TRBV29-1 with TRBJ1-1, with 9 nucleotides matching TRBD1. Germline assignment: CDR1 SQVTM and CDR2 ANQGSEA. Trimming removed 7 bases from V and 4 bases from J; junction bases left unmatched: 4. This CDR3 region has 12 residues. CDR3: CSAGTGFTEAFF. In nucleotides, the CDR3 is TGCAGCGCCGGGACAGGGTTCACTGAAGCTTTCTTT.

This clone was seen ten or more times. The V call is TRBV9, the J call TRBJ2-2, with 10 bases fitting TRBD1. The CDR3 is made up of 16 amino acids. The V gene's germline CDR1 is SGDLS and CDR2 YYNGEE. Germline trimming cut 3 bases from V and 4 bases from J; bases unmatched to any gene: 6. Here the CDR3 DNA reads TGTGCCAGCAGCGGCTTTGACAGGGGGCGCACCGGGGAGCTGTTTTTT. Encoded protein: CASSGFDRGRTGELFF. Combining the CDR3 with reference TRBV9 and TRBJ2-2 gives the whole variable domain DSGVTQTPKHLITATGQRVTLRCSPRSGDLSVYWYQQSLDQGLQFLIQYYNGEERAKGNILERFSAQQFPDLHSELNLSSLELGDSALYFCASSGFDRGRTGELFFGEGSRLTVL.

V is TRBV11-2 and J is TRBJ2-7; D unresolved. This CDR3 is built from 16 residues. From germline, CDR1 is SGHAT and CDR2 FQNNGV. Trimming took off 4 bases at V and 3 bases at J, with 19 bases between the two ends. Here the CDR3 reads CASSCADLATVYEQYF. CDR3 nucleotide sequence: TGTGCCAGCAGCTGTGCCGATTTGGCCACCGTCTACGAGCAGTACTTC.

This clone was seen many times. The rearrangement uses TRBV29-1 and TRBJ1-1, with D possibly being TRBD1 (6 bases). Germline V gene lookup returns CDR1 SQVTM and CDR2 ANQGSEA. The CDR3 runs to 13 residues. Trimming shortened V by 4 bases and J by 1 base, and 10 bases separated the two germline ends. The CDR3: CSVGKGENTEAFF. In nucleotides, the CDR3 is TGCAGCGTTGGCAAGGGGGAGAACACTGAAGCTTTCTTT.

This clone has a count of ten or more. V and J are TRBV7-3 and TRBJ2-1; D not certain. This CDR3 comprises 12 residues. In germline, CDR1 is SGHTA, CDR2 FQGTGA. The germline V and J ends were trimmed by 5 bases and 5 bases, with 7 bases remaining between them. Here the CDR3 reads CASSHRDNEQFF. Written as DNA, the CDR3 is TGTGCCAGCAGCCACCGCGACAATGAGCAGTTCTTC.

By share, this clone ranks as medium-sized. V and J are TRBV28 and TRBJ2-1; 9 nucleotides match TRBD2. After removal of 6 bases from V and 9 bases from J, the junction contained 18 bases not matched to a gene. The CDR3 covers 17 residues. Germline V CDR1 and CDR2: MDHEN, SYDVKM. CDR3 in amino acids: CASSPRQGLAGWGEQFF. CDR3 nucleotide sequence: TGTGCCAGCAGCCCTAGACAGGGCCTAGCGGGATGGGGTGAGCAGTTCTTC.

This clone was recorded many times. The chain carries TRBV24-1 and TRBJ2-4; 7 bases agree with TRBD1. The CDR3 runs 17 residues. Germline CDR1 KGHDR, CDR2 SFDVKD. Unmatched junction bases numbered 8, after V lost 4 bases and J lost 0 bases. In DNA, the CDR3 is TGTGCCACCAGTGAGTCCCGACAGGGTCTAGCCAAAAACATTCAGTACTTC. Residues: CATSESRQGLAKNIQYF.

This clone occurred a few times. The junction and the germline gene differ at one end; a read error may be behind it. The chain employs TRBV12-3 or TRBV12-4 and TRBJ1-5, with D unclear. The CDR3 length is 16 residues. The CDR3 sequence: CASILKGAVTNQPQHF. CDR3 nucleotides: TGTGCCAGCATTTTAAAAGGAGCAGTAACAAATCAGCCCCAGCATTTT.

The sample holds many counts of this clone. V usage is TRBV24-1 and J usage is TRBJ2-2; D is possibly TRBD1 (5 bases). The CDR3 is made up of 15 amino acids. CDR1 is KGHDR and CDR2 is SFDVKD in the germline V gene. Trimming shortened V by 4 bases and J by 3 bases, and 11 bases separated the two germline ends. CDR3 sequence: CATSDQGRDTGELFF. The CDR3 DNA reads TGTGCCACCAGTGACCAGGGTCGGGACACCGGGGAGCTGTTTTTT.

Regarding this clone: This clone may be a read error of a much larger clone one base away. This chain joins TRBV28 and TRBJ2-4; 8 nucleotides align to TRBD2. Germline values: CDR1 MDHEN, CDR2 SYDVKM. The junction had 4 bases not matched to a gene; V was cut back by 5 bases and J by 7 bases. This CDR3 is built from 13 residues. CDR3 sequence (DNA): TGTGCCAGCAGTACCCCGGGGGGGAACATTCAGTACTTC. Its translation is CASSTPGGNIQYF.

The chain carries TRBV11-2 and TRBJ1-2; D call uncertain. Germline-derived CDR1 and CDR2 are SGHAT and FQNNGV. This CDR3 is 12 amino acids long. The CDR3 is CASRLDGSVYTF. The CDR3 DNA follows: TGTGCGAGCCGCTTAGATGGTTCGGTCTACACCTTC.

The genes are TRBV13 and TRBJ2-6, with 8 positions matching TRBD1. The V gene end was trimmed by 5 bases and the J gene end by 5 bases; junction bases not matched to a gene: 20. From germline, CDR1 is PRHDT and CDR2 FYEKMQ (reference sequence). The CDR3 totals 20 residues. CDR3 residues: CASSANSPRTGLAWANVLTF. Here the CDR3 DNA reads TGTGCCAGCAGCGCGAACTCCCCGAGGACAGGGTTAGCTTGGGCCAACGTCCTGACTTTC.

At least ten counts were recorded for this clone. This chain uses TRBV24-1 with TRBJ2-7; D perhaps matches TRBD2 (6 bases). The CDR3 consists of 14 residues. Looked up from germline, CDR1 is KGHDR and CDR2 is SFDVKD. Between the trimmed V and J ends, which lost 5 bases and 11 bases, there was a span of 21 bases. CDR3 in DNA: TGTGCCACCAGTGGTCCGGGTCTAGAGGGGAGGAAGTACTTC. Amino acid sequence: CATSGPGLEGRKYF.

In its sample, this clone was seen many times. This chain connects TRBV19 to TRBJ2-5, with D tentatively TRBD1 (6 bases). The germline V gene encodes CDR1 LNHDA and CDR2 SQIVND (reference sequence). This CDR3 region has 15 residues. V lost 4 bases, J lost 4 bases, and 16 bases lay in between. The CDR3 DNA follows: TGTGCCAGTAGTACTGGGAACAGGGTAGGAGAGACCCAGTACTTC. Protein: CASSTGNRVGETQYF.

This clone showed up just a few times. This chain joins TRBV12-3 or TRBV12-4 and TRBJ2-3; no reliable D call. The CDR3 length is 13 residues. Deletions cut 3 bases from V and 2 bases from J, with 6 bases between. The CDR3 coding sequence is TGTGCCAGCAGTTTGTACAACACAGATACGCAGTATTTT. Translated: CASSLYNTDTQYF.

This clone has at least ten counts. The chain combines TRBV3-1 with TRBJ1-5; D not certain. This CDR3 has 14 residues. The V end was cut by 1 base, the J end by 1 base, with 5 bases between. Germline assignment: CDR1 LGHDT and CDR2 YNNKEL (reference sequence). CDR3 bases: TGTGCCAGCAGCCAAGGGTTAAGCAATCAGCCCCAGCATTTT. It specifies CASSQGLSNQPQHF.

This clone was found many times. The chain links TRBV28 to TRBJ2-1; 8 nucleotides line up with TRBD2. The germline V gene has CDR1 MDHEN and CDR2 SYDVKM. This CDR3 comprises 16 residues. Germline trimming cut 3 bases from V and 7 bases from J; bases unmatched to any gene: 11. The CDR3 sequence: CASSFFGLARSNEQFF. CDR3 DNA: TGTGCCAGCAGTTTTTTTGGACTAGCCAGGAGTAATGAGCAGTTCTTC.

This clone has ten or more counts. The rearrangement uses TRBV28 and TRBJ1-2, with a possible D match to TRBD1 (5 bases). Germline V gives CDR1 MDHEN, CDR2 SYDVKM. The CDR3 has 12 residues. CDR3 DNA sequence: TGTGCGGCAGGGCTAACTAACTATGGCTACACCTTC. It translates to CAAGLTNYGYTF.

At least ten counts were recorded for this clone. In the same sample, other DNA sequences code for this CDR3. The chain links TRBV5-4 to TRBJ1-1, with unresolved D. CDR3 length equals 17 residues. V was shortened by 0 bases and J by 1 base, with 16 bases between the two germline ends. Germline assignment: CDR1 SGHNT and CDR2 YYREEE (reference sequence). CDR3 in amino acids: CASSLAPGRAGNTEAFF. CDR3 coding DNA: TGTGCCAGCAGCTTGGCTCCGGGCCGGGCGGGGAACACTGAAGCTTTCTTT.

CDR3 sequence reads: CSAYRTGQRGGEQYF. In DNA form, the CDR3 reads TGCAGTGCTTACCGGACAGGTCAGCGGGGAGGAGAGCAGTACTTC. The rearrangement joins TRBV20-1 to TRBJ2-7, with D possibly being TRBD1 or TRBD2 (7 bases each). CDR3 size: 15 residues. Germline values: CDR1 DFQATT, CDR2 SNEGSKA (reference sequence). V lost 5 bases and J lost 7, with 24 bases in between.